The present T cell receptor beta chain was sequenced within a study of cytomegalovirus exposure and HLA in healthy donors. PCR employed 60 Vbeta and 13 Jbeta primers. The table came from immunoSEQ multiplex PCR; TCRdb's copy has only in-frame clones and leaves some out. Among 160,000 or so clones listed, 65% to 85% were seen once. V lost 4 bases and J 7 bases, leaving 13 bases between the germline ends. CDR1 is LNHDA and CDR2 is SQIVND in the germline V gene (reference sequence). The CDR3 sequence is 13 residues long. This clone has only one observation. Sequenced material: PBMCs. This rearrangement joins TRBV19 to TRBJ1-2; tentative D call: TRBD1 (5 bases). The TCR was taken from a woman between 18 and 29 years old in good health and CMV-seronegative. The CDR3 spells CASSTQGIGGYTF. CDR3 coding DNA: TGTGCCAGTAGTACTCAGGGTATTGGTGGCTACACCTTC.